This note documents a single TCR beta chain sequence. Sequenced by immunoSEQ multiplex PCR; TCRdb stores in-frame clones only, minus some. The repertoire has some 80,000 clones, approximately 95% of them found once; the top ten carry over 0.12%. V lost 6 bases, J lost 4 bases, and 2 bases stayed unmatched. The CDR3 contains 14 residues. Germline CDR1 and CDR2: MNHEY and SMNVEV (reference sequence). This sample was taken from a study of T cell changes during pregnancy in multiple sclerosis. The chain couples TRBV27 to TRBJ2-7; 14 nucleotides agree with TRBD2. The receptor's source is a female donor with multiple sclerosis, enrolled in a pregnancy study. The sequencing used CD4+ T cells from peripheral blood mononuclear cells, collected after pregnancy. In DNA, the CDR3 is TGTGCCAGCAGGCGACTAGCGGGAGGGTACGAGCAGTACTTC. Its translation is CASRRLAGGYEQYF.